This record covers a single T cell receptor beta chain. This CDR3 has 18 amino acids. These data belong to a study of early T cells in non-severe SARS-CoV-2 infection. TCRdb passed the 5' RACE reads through MiXCR, listing each CDR3 protein once. The sample lists 50,000 or so distinct CDR3 sequences; roughly 12% were seen once. Source material: whole blood. V usage is TRBV21-1 and J usage is TRBJ2-5; the DNA was not compared with TRBD1, the D call given in the table. TRBV21-1 is marked as a pseudogene. The sequence derives from an adult who was a healthcare worker with PCR-confirmed SARS-CoV-2 infection or an uninfected control (not recorded which). The CDR3 region is CASSKALERTDHLETQYF. DNA for the CDR3: TGTGCCAGCAGCAAAGCGCTCGAAAGGACAGACCACCTAGAGACCCAGTACTTC.